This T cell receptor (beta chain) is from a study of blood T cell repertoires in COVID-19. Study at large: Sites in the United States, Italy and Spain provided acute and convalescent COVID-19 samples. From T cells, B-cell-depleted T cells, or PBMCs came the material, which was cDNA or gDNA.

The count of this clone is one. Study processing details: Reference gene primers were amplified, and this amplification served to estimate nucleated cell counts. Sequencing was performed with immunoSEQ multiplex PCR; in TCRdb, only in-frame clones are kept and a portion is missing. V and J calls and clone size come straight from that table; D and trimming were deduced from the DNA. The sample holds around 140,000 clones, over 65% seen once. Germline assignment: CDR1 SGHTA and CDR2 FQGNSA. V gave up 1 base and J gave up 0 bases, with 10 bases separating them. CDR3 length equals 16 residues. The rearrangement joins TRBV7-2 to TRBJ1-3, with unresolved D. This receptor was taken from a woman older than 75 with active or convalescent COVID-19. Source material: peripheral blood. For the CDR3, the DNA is TGTGCCAGCAGCTTAGATGCACGCTACTCTGGAAACACCATATATTTT. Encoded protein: CASSLDARYSGNTIYF.